Listed below are T cell receptor beta chains from one sample, sequenced in a study of cytomegalovirus exposure and HLA in healthy donors. Produced via immunoSEQ multiplex PCR; TCRdb's table is partial and in-frame only. The sample lists around 140,000 clones, approximately 80% occurring once. The sequencing sample was made of PBMCs. The receptor set was obtained from a woman younger than 30 in good health and CMV-seronegative. The CDR3 runs from the conserved cysteine through the conserved F or W. The order of the fields is clone size, V gene, D gene, J gene, CDR3 DNA, CDR3 protein. The D gene is left open where the match is weak. Size tells how often a clone was seen (once, few, many) or the class of an expanded clone, and some rows leave it out.

once,TRBV29-1,-,TRBJ1-1,TGCAGCGCCACAAAGGGGCAGGGGCACGGGAACACTGAAGCTTTCTTT,CSATKGQGHGNTEAFF
-,TRBV6-1,-,TRBJ1-4,TGTGCCAGCAGTGATTCCTTGGGCCTTAATGAAAAACTGTTTTTT,CASSDSLGLNEKLFF
-,TRBV7-9,-,TRBJ1-1,TGTGCCAGCAGCCCATTCACAGGACGGTCTGAAGCTTTCTTT,CASSPFTGRSEAFF
once,TRBV21-1,-,TRBJ2-3,TGTGCCAGCAGCAAAGCATACGAGATACCCCTACCAGATACGCAGTATTTT,CASSKAYEIPLPDTQYF
-,TRBV5-1,TRBD2,TRBJ2-5,TGCGCCAGCTCCCAGACTAGCGGGAGGGAAGAGACCCAGTACTTC,CASSQTSGREETQYF
-,TRBV7-9,-,TRBJ1-2,TGTGCCAGCACCTGGGGAGGAGGCTACACCTTC,CASTWGGGYTF
-,TRBV2,-,TRBJ2-7,TGTGCCAGCAGGTCTTGGGGAGACGAGCAGTACTTC,CASRSWGDEQYF
-,TRBV10-1,-,TRBJ2-2,TGCGCCAGCAGTGAGGGCCTCTCTAGCGGGGAGCTGTTTTTT,CASSEGLSSGELFF
-,TRBV14,TRBD1,TRBJ1-1,TGTGCCAGCAGCAGGACAGGGGATACTGAAGCTTTCTTT,CASSRTGDTEAFF
-,TRBV6-1,TRBD2,TRBJ2-5,TGTGCCAGCGGAATGGGCGGGAGCGGACCGGAGACCCAGTACTTC,CASGMGGSGPETQYF
-,TRBV6-5,-,TRBJ2-1,TGTGCCAGCAGTGGTGGCTATGAGCAGTTCTTC,CASSGGYEQFF
once,TRBV5-6,TRBD2,TRBJ2-2,TGTGCCAGCAGCCCGGGGACTAGCGGTAACACCGGGGAGCTGTTTTTT,CASSPGTSGNTGELFF
-,TRBV7-6,-,TRBJ2-5,TGTGCCAGCAGCTCCCCCAGAGGAGAGACCCAGTACTTC,CASSSPRGETQYF
-,TRBV9,-,TRBJ2-1,TGTGCCAGCAGCGTACACACAGACAATGAGCAGTTCTTC,CASSVHTDNEQFF
-,TRBV6-6,TRBD2,TRBJ2-1,TGTGCCAGCAGTCGGGAGGACGACAAGCAGTTCTTC,CASSREDDKQFF
-,TRBV7-8,TRBD2,TRBJ2-3,TGTGCCAGTTCCTTGGCGGGGACTAGCGGGGATACGCAGTATTTT,CASSLAGTSGDTQYF
-,TRBV19,-,TRBJ2-5,TGTGCCAGTAGTATCACACCGACAGGTCAAGAGACCCAGTACTTC,CASSITPTGQETQYF
-,TRBV6-4,-,TRBJ1-2,TGTGCCAGCAGTGGCCTAGATGGCTACACCTTC,CASSGLDGYTF
-,TRBV4-2,-,TRBJ2-1,TGTGCCAGCAGCTTTGCGGGCGGAAAAAACAATGAGCAGTTCTTC,CASSFAGGKNNEQFF
-,TRBV4-2,-,TRBJ2-1,TGTGCCAGCAGCCCCGGAGGGAGCTCCTACAATGAGCAGTTCTTC,CASSPGGSSYNEQFF
-,TRBV29-1,TRBD1,TRBJ1-2,TGCAGCGTTGGGCGCACAGGGGGCTGTGGCTACACCTTC,CSVGRTGGCGYTF
-,TRBV5-4,TRBD2,TRBJ2-2,TGTGCCAGCAGCTTGCGGGGAGGGGCAGGGTTTCACACCGGGGAGCTGTTTTTT,CASSLRGGAGFHTGELFF
-,TRBV6-5,-,TRBJ1-5,TGTGCCAGCAGTGCCCAGAGGAATCAGCCCCAGCATTTT,CASSAQRNQPQHF
-,TRBV2,-,TRBJ2-7,TGTGCCAGCAGTGAAGGGGACAAACAATTTTACAAGCAGTACTTC,CASSEGDKQFYKQYF
-,TRBV29-1,-,TRBJ1-2,TGCAGCGTTGTAGGGGGGGACGGCTACACCTTC,CSVVGGDGYTF
-,TRBV7-6,-,TRBJ2-5,TGTGCCAGCAGCTATCTAGAGACCCAGTACTTC,CASSYLETQYF
-,TRBV13,-,TRBJ2-7,TGTGCCGGCAGCTTACCCAACTCCTACGAGCAGTACTTC,CAGSLPNSYEQYF
once,TRBV5-1,TRBD2,TRBJ2-7,TGCGCCAGCAGCTTACCTAGCGGTACGGGTGAGCAGTACTTC,CASSLPSGTGEQYF
once,TRBV19,TRBD2,TRBJ2-2,TGTGCCAGTAGTGGGGCGACTAGCGGGAGGGCCTACGGGGAGCTGTTTTTT,CASSGATSGRAYGELFF
once,TRBV30,-,TRBJ1-1,TGTGCCTGGATTCGGGACTTGTTGGGCACTGAAGCTTTCTTT,CAWIRDLLGTEAFF
-,TRBV27,-,TRBJ2-2,TGTGCCAGCAGTTTCGCGAACACCGGGGAGCTGTTTTTT,CASSFANTGELFF
-,TRBV5-6,TRBD2,TRBJ2-1,TGTGCCAGCAGTCCGGGACTAGCGGGAGACAATGAGCAGTTCTTC,CASSPGLAGDNEQFF
-,TRBV10-2,TRBD2,TRBJ2-1,TGCGCCAGCAGTGAGTCGAGGGGGTTAGCGGGGACCAATGAGCAGTTCTTC,CASSESRGLAGTNEQFF
few,TRBV4-1,TRBD2,TRBJ2-7,TGCGCCAGCAGCCAAGGCGGGAGAAGCTCCTACGAGCAGTACTTC,CASSQGGRSSYEQYF
-,TRBV6-5,-,TRBJ1-2,TGTGCCAGCAGACTGACAGGAATCTCAAACTATGGCTACACCTTC,CASRLTGISNYGYTF
-,TRBV7-2,TRBD2,TRBJ2-1,TGTGCCAGCAGCCCAATACTAGCGCCTAATGAGCAGTTCTTC,CASSPILAPNEQFF
-,TRBV19,-,TRBJ2-3,TGTGCCAGTAGAAGGGGGATCACAGATACGCAGTATTTT,CASRRGITDTQYF
-,TRBV2,TRBD2,TRBJ2-7,TGTGCCAGCAGTGAAGCGCTTCCTGGGTACCGGGGGGGATTTTACGAGCAGTACTTC,CASSEALPGYRGGFYEQYF
-,TRBV30,-,TRBJ1-2,TGTGCCTGGAGTGTACGGGACTCCTTTTCATCCTTC,CAWSVRDSFSSF
once,TRBV6-6,TRBD1,TRBJ1-2,TGTGCCAGCAGTTACCCCCGGGACAGGGCTCACTACACCTTC,CASSYPRDRAHYTF
-,TRBV5-4,-,TRBJ2-7,TGTGCCAGCAGCTCGGACTTTCTCGAGCAGTACTTC,CASSSDFLEQYF
-,TRBV5-1,TRBD2,TRBJ2-1,TGCGCCAGCAGCTTGGGGGGACTAGCCGCTTCCTACAATGAGCAGTTCTTC,CASSLGGLAASYNEQFF
few,TRBV14,-,TRBJ2-5,TGTGCCAGCAGCCAAGATGGGACACCTCGGGAGACCCAGTACTTC,CASSQDGTPRETQYF
-,TRBV21-1,-,TRBJ2-7,TGTGCCAGCAGCTCGGGGGGGCCAAACTCCTACGAGCAGTACTTC,CASSSGGPNSYEQYF
-,TRBV5-1,TRBD2,TRBJ2-5,TGCGCCAGCAGCTTGTCGGGACTAGCGGGAGAGACCCAGTACTTC,CASSLSGLAGETQYF
-,TRBV2,-,TRBJ1-4,TGTGCCAGCACGGCCAGGGTACGCGAAAAACTGTTTTTT,CASTARVREKLFF
few,TRBV5-4,TRBD1,TRBJ1-4,TGTGCCAGCAGTTATACCCCAGACAGGGGGCGTGAAAAACTGTTTTTT,CASSYTPDRGREKLFF
-,TRBV5-1,-,TRBJ2-2,TGCGCCAGCAGCCAAACTGCGAACACCGGGGAGCTGTTTTTT,CASSQTANTGELFF
-,TRBV7-2,-,TRBJ2-1,TGTGCCAGCAGCTTAGATACCTACAATGAGCAGTTCTTC,CASSLDTYNEQFF
-,TRBV7-9,TRBD2,TRBJ2-1,TGTGCCAGCATCCTGGGACTACTCTTCTTC,CASILGLLFF
-,TRBV10-3,TRBD1,TRBJ1-2,TGTGCCATCAGTGTCCAGGGACAGATGAATGGCTACACCTTC,CAISVQGQMNGYTF